This entry describes one T cell receptor beta chain. The specificity of this receptor is unknown. No much larger clonotype is one base removed from it; base qualities were not supplied. Taken from cysteine to phenylalanine, the CDR3 has 17 residues. The read is trimmed to its CDR3 DNA, 51 bases read in frame from base 1. The junction shows trimming of 7 bases on V and 0 bases on J, and the gene matches do not reach 8 bases of it. Based on the germline V gene, the CDR1 and CDR2 sequences are SGHTS and YDEGEE. The cohort was made up of 650 to 700 healthy bone marrow donors. At the time of sampling, all cohort members were nominally healthy, though unrecorded immune exposures were likely present. The donor tested CMV seronegative, placing the donor among the roughly 340 seronegative members of the cohort. A peripheral blood sample was provided by each donor, and peripheral blood mononuclear cells were used for TCR beta sequencing. The Qiagen DNeasy Blood Extraction Kit was used to extract genomic DNA from the blood cell samples.

This entry belongs to a study of cytomegalovirus exposure and HLA in healthy donors listed by TCRdb under 2017. Describing the broader study: According to an earlier analysis of 550 to 750 of the donors, 150 million to 200 million T cells yielded over 90 million unique TCR beta sequences and about 280 Gb of sequence data. To predict cytomegalovirus infection status, the study combined high-throughput TCR immunosequencing, statistical association of individual TCRs with disease status, and machine learning. Both class I and class II loci were covered by HLA typing, at four-digit resolution. Genome-wide SNP genotypes for about 65% of the roughly 670 donors were used in a later genetic analysis, which treated that subset as a discovery cohort. A separate validation cohort of over a hundred different subjects was used in addition to the roughly 640-subject first cohort. The study used immunosequencing to profile the T cell repertoires of 666 subjects and linked those repertoires to cytomegalovirus serostatus. A handful of DR-DQ haplotypes were handled as single units for association and clustering because linkage in the cohort was strong. To study patterns of TCR occurrence, a later analysis re-analyzed previously published TCR beta repertoires from 500 to 850 donors and added high-resolution HLA genotyping. Typing coverage differed by locus: A, B, C, DRB1 and DQB1 were typed in about 620-630 donors, DQA1 in 522, DPA1 in some 610, and DPB1 in around 490. The study aimed to test whether signatures of past pathogen exposure could be identified by cataloging public T cell receptors. Every discovery cohort repertoire had been produced on one sequencing platform. An early release that covered fewer than 800 HLA-typed donors contained around 300 gigabases of sequencing data and some 87 million unique TCR sequences. Alongside the repertoire data, information on donor age, sex, ethnicity and CMV serostatus was compiled. In the later analysis, no new phenotypic data were used to find candidate immune exposures; instead, reliance was placed on TCR beta sequences and their occurrence across donors. Among several hundred genotyped donors of the cohort, an average of roughly 230,000 unique TCR beta nucleotide sequences was sequenced per donor, of which about 18% were non-productive. To decide whether each TCR beta V gene segment behaved as functional or pseudogenic, an earlier analysis of 587 of the donors relied on high-throughput TCR beta sequencing. The genetic ancestry cluster associated with self-reported Caucasian donors included 65% to 90% of the approximately 430 genotyped donors. General study outcomes and caveats: The sequencing pipeline was judged likely to have produced a cluster of highly shared sequence variants as a technical artifact. Linkage disequilibrium might explain the correlated functional status among segregating V segments, but an unknown experimental factor could not be ruled out. In this cohort, only TCR beta chains were sequenced, and detectable features were limited by the absence of alpha or paired-chain data. For the cohort, immune exposure information was limited to CMV serostatus. A later analysis found that HLA-associated TCR beta chains were more clonally expanded and had lower generation probabilities than equally common non-associated chains. The classifier was reported to diagnose cytomegalovirus status with high specificity and sensitivity in both the original cohort and the validation cohort. A further reported finding was that TCR beta sequences accurately predicted the HLA-A and HLA-B alleles for most subjects in the first cohort. Because HLA typing was missing for some donors at each locus, association tests included only the typed subset. When HLA alleles, especially DR and DQ, strongly co-occurred, TCR associations were difficult to assign to individual alleles. Several of the top co-occurrence clusters appeared to be linked to parvovirus B19, influenza, CMV and Epstein-Barr virus, according to a later analysis. An earlier analysis of some 560 of the donors showed that most TCR beta V segments appeared in productive rearrangements either about 90% or about 30% of the time, which broadly matched IMGT annotations. Compared with the roughly 700-donor mean, donors in an Asian-associated ancestry cluster had fewer N-insertions in productive TCRs, according to a later genetic analysis. Because counts were too low, more than 15 rarely observed V segments, including chromosome 9 orphons, were left out of the earlier analysis of about 620 of the donors. Most TCR sequences were observed very rarely across donors, whereas some public TCRs were present in many individuals. V-gene and J-gene trimming of TCR beta chains was associated with a missense DCLRE1C variant in a later genetic analysis, and the association was replicated in an independent cohort. Some IMGT-functional V segments, including TRBV6-2 and TRBV6-3, could not be told apart with the 87-base-pair reads, so those segments were excluded. In vitro tests confirmed that three of the cytomegalovirus-associated TCR beta chains recognize cytomegalovirus antigens. The authors suggested that the approach could potentially be generalized to other disease states and immunological phenotypes. In a later analysis, TCR association rates were found to vary across HLA loci, with the most associated TCRs seen for DRB1 alleles and the fewest for HLA-C alleles. In a later analysis, about 17,000 TCR beta sequences were associated with specific HLA alleles at a false discovery rate of 0.05. A total of fewer than 200 TCR beta chains were listed by the study as associated with cytomegalovirus. According to a later analysis, most CMV-associated TCR beta chains appeared to be HLA-restricted, and the HLA associations seemed to be driven largely by CMV exposure. The presence/absence analyses assumed that sequencing depth was roughly uniform across donors, and that assumption may not be true.

The receptor library was made with the immunoSEQ multiplex PCR assay. A mixture of 60 forward primers for TCR Vbeta segments and 13 reverse primers for TCR Jbeta segments was used in the multiplex PCR. The CDR3 region of rearranged TCR beta genes was amplified from genomic DNA with a multiplex PCR assay. The Illumina HiSeq System was used to sequence the amplified TCR beta libraries as 87-base-pair reads. In the original analysis: A later analysis tallied roughly 80 million unique TCR beta chains across the 610 or so repertoires, and some 10 million of those chains were shared by two or more donors. A nearest-neighbor algorithm error-corrected the raw reads and collapsed the reads into unique sequences, merging closely related sequences to remove PCR and sequencing errors. Alignment of CDR3 sequences to IMGT reference sequences was used to assign V, D and J gene segments. For a sequence to be retained, a match of at least six nucleotides was required to both a V gene segment and a J gene segment. Rearrangements were called productive when the CDR3 lacked stop codons and stayed in frame with V and J; all others were non-productive. CDR3 was defined according to IMGT convention as the region running from the second conserved V-encoded cysteine to the conserved J-encoded phenylalanine. In an earlier analysis of around 540 of the donors, sequences lacking an unambiguous match to a single V gene segment were excluded. An earlier analysis of fewer than 750 of the donors classified V segments as functional when productive rearrangements were above 56.7% and as segregating when the standard deviation between donors was above 5%. A statistical classification framework was built to diagnose cytomegalovirus status from the catalog of TCR beta chain sequences. V and J gene assignment, in a later analysis, came from comparing TCR nucleotide sequences with IMGT/GENE-DB human TR gene sequences. A later analysis assigned CDR3 sequences and most-parsimonious VDJ recombination scenarios with the TCRdist pipeline. In a later analysis, every TCR beta chain was defined by the combination of its CDR3 amino acid sequence and its V-gene family, and reads without a unique V-gene family were dropped. A later analysis removed 550 to 650 highly shared, low-generation-probability nucleotide sequences to deal with suspected cross-contamination and a sequencing artifact. In a later analysis, a clonal expansion index was calculated for each public chain from normalized within-repertoire ranks of inferred template counts. Generation probabilities in a later analysis came from a VDJ recombination model fitted to out-of-frame rearrangements, and those results were checked against IGoR. A later analysis scored TCR-TCR, TCR-HLA and TCR-CMV co-occurrence with hypergeometric tests, applying a repertoire-size bias correction to TCR pairs. In a later analysis, false discovery rates were estimated by permuting HLA or CMV assignments 20 times. In a later analysis, co-occurring TCRs were grouped using DBSCAN, with TCRdist sequence similarity added in when clustering inside HLA-allele-positive subsets. For co-occurrence clustering, repertoires with fewer than 30,000 or more than 120,000 public chains were excluded, along with about five repertoires with anomalous nucleotide sharing. TCRdb limited this immuneACCESS table to in-frame rearrangements with V and J called. A share of clones is missing; checked studies link under half to unresolved V genes, and the rest is unexplained. The V and J calls and clone size were taken over from that table, and D and trimming were inferred from the DNA. This sample holds 250,000 to 350,000 clones; 80% to 90% were observed only once. Roughly 2.1% of the sample belongs to the ten largest clones.

The chain is made from TRBV5-8 and TRBJ2-6, with 9 bases matching TRBD2. The receptor's source is a woman younger than 35 in good health and CMV-seronegative. Sample: PBMCs. CDR3 loop: CASGVAGESSGANVLTF. The nucleotide sequence reads TGTGCCAGCGGAGTAGCGGGGGAGAGCTCTGGGGCCAACGTCCTGACTTTC. The CDR3, completed at both ends by the reference TRBV5-8 and TRBJ2-6 genes, gives the full variable domain EAGVTQSPTHLIKTRGQQATLRCSPISGHTSVYWYQQALGLGLQFLLWYDEGEERNRGNFPPRFSGRQFPNYSSELNVNALELEDSALYLCASGVAGESSGANVLTFGAGSRLTVL.